One sample yielded the 5 T cell receptor beta chains listed below, sequenced in a study of CD4 T cells in relation to SARS-CoV-2 and coronaviruses. CD4+ T cells from unexposed donors were obtained before the COVID-19 pandemic (2011-2018). Libraries were prepared by immunoSEQ multiplex PCR; TCRdb keeps only in-frame clonotypes and omits some of them. The sample lists about 68,000 clones; more than 80% were seen once. The specimen was naive CD4+ T cells from PBMCs. The subset was: naive CD4+ T cells isolated by negative enrichment. All receptors derive from a human donor in good health.

The rearrangement uses TRBV5-1 and TRBJ2-1, with no clear D. CDR1 is SGHRS and CDR2 is YFSETQ in the germline V gene. Trimming left V 0 bases short and J 5 bases short, with 6 bases between. CDR3 length: 13 amino acids. CDR3 nucleotide sequence: TGCGCCAGCAGCTTGGGGCAGCACAATGAGCAGTTCTTC. Protein product: CASSLGQHNEQFF.

V is TRBV5-1 and J is TRBJ2-7, with 8 bases matching TRBD2. The germline V gene has CDR1 SGHRS and CDR2 YFSETQ. The CDR3 covers 15 residues. Unmatched junction bases numbered 8, after V lost 0 bases and J lost 6 bases. CDR3 nucleotide sequence: TGCGCCAGCAGCTTGGGGTCGGGGGGGGTTCCCGAGCAGTACTTC. It encodes CASSLGSGGVPEQYF.

The chain couples TRBV7-9 to TRBJ1-1; D is possibly TRBD1 (6 bases). Looked up from germline, CDR1 is SEHNR and CDR2 is FQNEAQ (reference sequence). V dropped 3 bases and J dropped 3 bases, with 11 bases sitting between them. The CDR3 is 14 residues long. This chain's CDR3 is CASSFEQGHTEAFF. As DNA, the CDR3 is TGTGCCAGCAGCTTCGAACAGGGTCACACTGAAGCTTTCTTT.

The gene calls are TRBV27 and TRBJ1-1, with D tentatively TRBD1 (5 bases). The CDR3 has 13 residues. Per germline, CDR1 MNHEY and CDR2 SMNVEV (reference sequence). V was pared by 6 bases and J by 11 bases, with 19 bases between. For the CDR3, the DNA is TGTGCCAGCAGCTCAGGGTTCACCGGGTCGGCTTTCTTT. Encoded protein: CASSSGFTGSAFF.

This chain connects TRBV7-9 to TRBJ1-1; unclear D gene. The CDR3 loop spans 15 amino acids. Trimming cost V 2 bases and J 0 bases, with 10 bases left between them. Germline CDR1 is SEHNR and CDR2 is FQNEAQ (reference sequence). CDR3 nucleotide sequence: TGTGCCAGCAGCTTATGGAACCTCCTGAACACTGAAGCTTTCTTT. Encoded protein: CASSLWNLLNTEAFF.